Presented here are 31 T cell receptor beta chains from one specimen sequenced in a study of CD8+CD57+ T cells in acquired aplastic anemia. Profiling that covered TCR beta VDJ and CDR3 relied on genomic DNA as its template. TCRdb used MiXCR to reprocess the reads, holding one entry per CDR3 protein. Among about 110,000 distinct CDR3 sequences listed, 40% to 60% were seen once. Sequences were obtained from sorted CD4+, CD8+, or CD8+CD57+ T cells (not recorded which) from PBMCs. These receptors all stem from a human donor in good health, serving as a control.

The CDR3 nucleotides are TGTGCCAGCAGACTAGACTCCTACGAGCAGTACTTC. Translation gives CASRLDSYEQYF. The chain recombines TRBV2 with TRBJ2-7; D possibly corresponds to TRBD2 (5 bases). This CDR3 has 12 amino acids. Trimming left V 6 bases short and J 0 bases short, with 6 bases between. CDR1 SNHLY and CDR2 FYNNEI come from the germline V gene.

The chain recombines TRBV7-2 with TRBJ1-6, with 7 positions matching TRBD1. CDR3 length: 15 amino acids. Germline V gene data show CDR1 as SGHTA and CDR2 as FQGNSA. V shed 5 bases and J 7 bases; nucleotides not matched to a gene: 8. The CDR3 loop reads CASSTRQGGNSPLHF. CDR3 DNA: TGTGCCAGCAGCACCAGACAGGGAGGCAATTCACCCCTCCACTTT. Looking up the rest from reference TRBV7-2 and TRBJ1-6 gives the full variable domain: GAGVSQSPSNKVTEKGKDVELRCDPISGHTALYWYRQSLGQGLEFLIYFQGNSAPDKSGLPSDRFSAERTGGSVSTLTIQRTQQEDSAVYLCASSTRQGGNSPLHFGNGTRLTVT.

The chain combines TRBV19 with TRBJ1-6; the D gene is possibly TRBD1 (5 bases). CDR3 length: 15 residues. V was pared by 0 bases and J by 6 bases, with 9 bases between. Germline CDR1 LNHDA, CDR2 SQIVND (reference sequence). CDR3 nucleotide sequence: TGTGCCAGTAGTATAGACAGGACAACTAATTCACCCCTCCACTTT. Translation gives CASSIDRTTNSPLHF.

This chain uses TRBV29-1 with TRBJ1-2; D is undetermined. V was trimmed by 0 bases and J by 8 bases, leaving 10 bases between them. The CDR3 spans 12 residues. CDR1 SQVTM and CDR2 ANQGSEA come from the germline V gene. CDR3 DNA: TGCAGCGTTGAAGAAGCCCTGCGAGGCTACACCTTC. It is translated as CSVEEALRGYTF.

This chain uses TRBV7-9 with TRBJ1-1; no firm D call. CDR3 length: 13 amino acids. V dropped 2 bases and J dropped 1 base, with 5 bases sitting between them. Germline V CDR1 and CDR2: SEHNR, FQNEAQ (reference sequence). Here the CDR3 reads CASSLRQNTEAFF. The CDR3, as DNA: TGTGCCAGCAGCTTAAGACAGAACACTGAAGCTTTCTTT.

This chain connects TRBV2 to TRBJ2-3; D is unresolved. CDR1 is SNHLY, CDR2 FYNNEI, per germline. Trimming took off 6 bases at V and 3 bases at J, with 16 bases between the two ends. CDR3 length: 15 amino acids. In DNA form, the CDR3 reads TGTGCCAGCAGAACGAACAGTGGGTTAACAGATACGCAGTATTTT. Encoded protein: CASRTNSGLTDTQYF.

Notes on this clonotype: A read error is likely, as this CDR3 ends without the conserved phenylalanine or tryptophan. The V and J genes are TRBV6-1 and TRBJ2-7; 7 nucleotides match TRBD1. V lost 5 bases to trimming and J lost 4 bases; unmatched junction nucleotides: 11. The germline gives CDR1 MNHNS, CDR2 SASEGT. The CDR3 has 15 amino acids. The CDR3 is CASSLQGVVLYEQYS. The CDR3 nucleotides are TGTGCCAGCAGTCTTCAGGGGGTTGTATTGTACGAGCAGTACTCC.

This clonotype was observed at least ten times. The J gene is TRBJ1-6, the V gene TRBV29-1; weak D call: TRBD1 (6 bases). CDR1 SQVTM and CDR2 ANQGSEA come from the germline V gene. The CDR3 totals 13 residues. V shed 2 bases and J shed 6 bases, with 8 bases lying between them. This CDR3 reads CSVETGFNSPLHF. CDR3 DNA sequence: TGCAGCGTTGAAACAGGGTTTAATTCACCCCTCCACTTT. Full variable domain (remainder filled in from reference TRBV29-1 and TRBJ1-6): SAVISQKPSRDICQRGTSLTIQCQVDSQVTMMFWYRQQPGQSLTLIATANQGSEATYESGFVIDKFPISRPNLTFSTLTVSNMSPEDSSIYLCSVETGFNSPLHFGNGTRLTVT.

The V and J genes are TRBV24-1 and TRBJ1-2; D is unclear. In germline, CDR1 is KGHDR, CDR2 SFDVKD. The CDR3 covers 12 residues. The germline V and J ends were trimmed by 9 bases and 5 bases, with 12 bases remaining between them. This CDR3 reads CATSRDTYGYTF. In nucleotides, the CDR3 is TGTGCCACCTCACGGGATACGTATGGCTACACCTTC.

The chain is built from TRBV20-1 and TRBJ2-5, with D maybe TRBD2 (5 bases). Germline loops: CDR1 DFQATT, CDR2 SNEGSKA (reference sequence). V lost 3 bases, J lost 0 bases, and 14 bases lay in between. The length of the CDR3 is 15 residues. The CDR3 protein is CSARDPGSYQETQYF. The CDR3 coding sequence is TGCAGTGCTAGGGACCCGGGATCGTACCAAGAGACCCAGTACTTC.

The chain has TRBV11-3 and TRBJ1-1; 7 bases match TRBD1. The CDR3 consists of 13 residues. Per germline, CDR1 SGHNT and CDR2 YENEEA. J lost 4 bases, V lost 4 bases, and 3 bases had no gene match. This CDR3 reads CASSSGQSTEAFF. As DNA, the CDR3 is TGTGCCAGCAGCTCGGGACAGAGCACTGAAGCTTTCTTT.

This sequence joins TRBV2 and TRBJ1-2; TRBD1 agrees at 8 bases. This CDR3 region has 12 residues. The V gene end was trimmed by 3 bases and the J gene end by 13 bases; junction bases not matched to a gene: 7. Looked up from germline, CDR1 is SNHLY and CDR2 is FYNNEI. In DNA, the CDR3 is TGTGCCAGCAGTGATTTGGACAGGGCCGGCACCTTC. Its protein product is CASSDLDRAGTF.

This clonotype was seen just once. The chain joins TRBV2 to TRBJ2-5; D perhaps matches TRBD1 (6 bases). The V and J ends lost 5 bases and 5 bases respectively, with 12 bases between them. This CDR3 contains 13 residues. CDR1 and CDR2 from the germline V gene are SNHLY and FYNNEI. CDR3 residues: CASSSDSWETQYF. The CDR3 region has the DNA TGTGCCAGCAGTTCGGACAGTTGGGAGACCCAGTACTTC.

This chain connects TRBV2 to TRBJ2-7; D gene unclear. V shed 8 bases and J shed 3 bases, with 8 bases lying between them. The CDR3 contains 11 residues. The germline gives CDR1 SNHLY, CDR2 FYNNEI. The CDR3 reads CASARFYEQYV. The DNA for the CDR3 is TGTGCCAGCGCACGGTTCTACGAGCAGTACGTC.

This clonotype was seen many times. The DNA of the CDR3 is TGTGCCAGCAGTGAATCACCCCCCGGAGGGAACACTGAAGCTTTCTTT. This gives the protein CASSESPPGGNTEAFF. The rearrangement uses TRBV2 and TRBJ1-1; D call uncertain. The CDR3 loop spans 16 amino acids. Germline V lookup: CDR1 SNHLY, CDR2 FYNNEI. Trimming stripped 2 bases from V and 1 base from J, with 14 bases between.

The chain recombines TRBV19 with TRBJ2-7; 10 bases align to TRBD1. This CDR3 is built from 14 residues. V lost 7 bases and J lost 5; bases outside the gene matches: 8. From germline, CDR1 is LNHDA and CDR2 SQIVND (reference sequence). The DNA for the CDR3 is TGTGCCAGTAATCCCGGGACAGGGGCCCACGAGCAGTACTTC. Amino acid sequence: CASNPGTGAHEQYF.

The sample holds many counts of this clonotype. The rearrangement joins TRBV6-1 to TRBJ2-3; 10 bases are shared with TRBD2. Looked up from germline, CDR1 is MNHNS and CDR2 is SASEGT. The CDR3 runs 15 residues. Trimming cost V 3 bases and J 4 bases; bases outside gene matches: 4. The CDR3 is CASSEEAGGPDTQYF. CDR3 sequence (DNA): TGTGCCAGCAGTGAGGAAGCGGGGGGGCCAGATACGCAGTATTTT.

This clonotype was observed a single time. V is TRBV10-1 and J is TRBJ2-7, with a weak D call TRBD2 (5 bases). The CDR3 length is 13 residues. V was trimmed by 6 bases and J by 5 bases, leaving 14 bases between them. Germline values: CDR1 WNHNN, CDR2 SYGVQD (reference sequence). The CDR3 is CASSGLPRDEQYF. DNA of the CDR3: TGCGCCAGCAGCGGACTGCCTCGGGACGAGCAGTACTTC.

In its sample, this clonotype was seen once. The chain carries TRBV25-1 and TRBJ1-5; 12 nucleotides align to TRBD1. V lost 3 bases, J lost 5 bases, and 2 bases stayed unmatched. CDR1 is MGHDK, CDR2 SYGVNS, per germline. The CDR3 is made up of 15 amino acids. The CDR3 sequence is CASSDGTGGDQPQHF. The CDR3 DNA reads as TGTGCCAGCAGTGACGGGACAGGGGGCGATCAGCCCCAGCATTTT.

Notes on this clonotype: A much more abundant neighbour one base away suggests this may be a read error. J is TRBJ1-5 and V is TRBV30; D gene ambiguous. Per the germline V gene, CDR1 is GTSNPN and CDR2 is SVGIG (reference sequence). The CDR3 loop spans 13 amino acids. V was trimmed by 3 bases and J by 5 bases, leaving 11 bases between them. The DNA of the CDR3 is TGTGCCTGGAGCCTCGGAGAGGATCAGCCCCAGCATTTT. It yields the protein CAWSLGEDQPQHF.

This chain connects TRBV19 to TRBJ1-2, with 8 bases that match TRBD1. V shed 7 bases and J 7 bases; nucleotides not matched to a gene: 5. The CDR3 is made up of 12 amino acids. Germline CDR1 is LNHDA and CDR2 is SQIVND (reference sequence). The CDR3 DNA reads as TGTGCCAGTATGACAGGGGACCGTGGCTACACCTTC. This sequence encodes CASMTGDRGYTF.

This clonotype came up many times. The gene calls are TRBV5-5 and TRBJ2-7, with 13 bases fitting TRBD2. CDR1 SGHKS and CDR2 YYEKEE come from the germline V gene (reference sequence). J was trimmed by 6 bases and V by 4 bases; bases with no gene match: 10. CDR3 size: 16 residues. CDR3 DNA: TGTGCCAGCAGCCCGGGACTAGCGGGGACCGGAGGCGAGCAGTACTTC. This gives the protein CASSPGLAGTGGEQYF. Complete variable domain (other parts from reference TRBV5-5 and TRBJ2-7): DAGVTQSPTHLIKTRGQQVTLRCSPISGHKSVSWYQQVLGQGPQFIFQYYEKEERGRGNFPDRFSARQFPNYSSELNVNALLLGDSALYLCASSPGLAGTGGEQYFGPGTRLTVT.

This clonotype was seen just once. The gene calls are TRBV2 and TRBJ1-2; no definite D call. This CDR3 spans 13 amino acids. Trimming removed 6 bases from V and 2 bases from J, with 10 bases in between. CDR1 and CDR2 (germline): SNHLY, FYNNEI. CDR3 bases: TGTGCCAGCAGGACCCCGGGAAACTATGGCTACACCTTC. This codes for CASRTPGNYGYTF.

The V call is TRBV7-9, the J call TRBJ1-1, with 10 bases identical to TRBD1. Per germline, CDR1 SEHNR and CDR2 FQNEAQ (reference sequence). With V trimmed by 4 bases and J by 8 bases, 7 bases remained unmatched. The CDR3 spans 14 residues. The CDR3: CASSYPGTGAEAFF. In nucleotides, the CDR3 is TGTGCCAGCAGCTACCCCGGGACAGGGGCGGAAGCTTTCTTT.

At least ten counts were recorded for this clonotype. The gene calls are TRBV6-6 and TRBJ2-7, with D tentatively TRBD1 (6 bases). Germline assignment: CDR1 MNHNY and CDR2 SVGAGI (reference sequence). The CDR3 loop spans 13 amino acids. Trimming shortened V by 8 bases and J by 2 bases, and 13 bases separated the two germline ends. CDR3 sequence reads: CASGVTGPYEQYF. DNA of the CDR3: TGTGCCAGCGGGGTGACAGGCCCCTACGAGCAGTACTTC.

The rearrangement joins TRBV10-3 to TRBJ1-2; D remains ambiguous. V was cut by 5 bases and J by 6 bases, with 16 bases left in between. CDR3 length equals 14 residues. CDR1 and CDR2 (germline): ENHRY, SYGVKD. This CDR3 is CAISSGQFAHGYTF. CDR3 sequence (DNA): TGTGCCATCAGTTCGGGCCAGTTCGCCCATGGCTACACCTTC.

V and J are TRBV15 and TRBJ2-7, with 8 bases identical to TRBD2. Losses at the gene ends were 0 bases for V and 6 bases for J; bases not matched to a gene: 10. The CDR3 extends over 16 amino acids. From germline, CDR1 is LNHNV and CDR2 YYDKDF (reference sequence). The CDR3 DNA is TGTGCCACCAGCAGAGAGAGTGAGCGGGAGAAGGGCGAGCAGTACTTC. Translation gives CATSRESEREKGEQYF. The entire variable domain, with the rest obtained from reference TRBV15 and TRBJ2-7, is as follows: DAMVIQNPRYQVTQFGKPVTLSCSQTLNHNVMYWYQQKSSQAPKLLFHYYDKDFNNEADTPDNFQSRRPNTSFCFLDIRSPGLGDTAMYLCATSRESEREKGEQYFGPGTRLTVT.

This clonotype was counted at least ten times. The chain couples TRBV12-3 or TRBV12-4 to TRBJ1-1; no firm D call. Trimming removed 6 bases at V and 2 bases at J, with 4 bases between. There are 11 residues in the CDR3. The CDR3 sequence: CASSFNTEAFF. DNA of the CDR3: TGTGCCAGCAGCTTTAACACTGAAGCTTTCTTT.

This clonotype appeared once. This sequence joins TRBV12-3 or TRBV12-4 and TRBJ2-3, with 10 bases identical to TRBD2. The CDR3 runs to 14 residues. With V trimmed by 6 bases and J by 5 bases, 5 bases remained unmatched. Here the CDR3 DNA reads TGTGCCAGCAGGGCTAGCGGGGGAGGAGATACGCAGTATTTT. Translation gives CASRASGGGDTQYF.

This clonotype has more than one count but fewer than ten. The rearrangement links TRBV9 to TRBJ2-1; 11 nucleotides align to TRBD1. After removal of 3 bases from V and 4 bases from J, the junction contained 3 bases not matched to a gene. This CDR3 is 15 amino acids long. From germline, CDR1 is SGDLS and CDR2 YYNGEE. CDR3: CASSAGQGAYNEQFF. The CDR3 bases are TGTGCCAGCAGCGCAGGACAGGGGGCGTACAATGAGCAGTTCTTC. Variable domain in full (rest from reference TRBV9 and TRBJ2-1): DSGVTQTPKHLITATGQRVTLRCSPRSGDLSVYWYQQSLDQGLQFLIQYYNGEERAKGNILERFSAQQFPDLHSELNLSSLELGDSALYFCASSAGQGAYNEQFFGPGTRLTVL.

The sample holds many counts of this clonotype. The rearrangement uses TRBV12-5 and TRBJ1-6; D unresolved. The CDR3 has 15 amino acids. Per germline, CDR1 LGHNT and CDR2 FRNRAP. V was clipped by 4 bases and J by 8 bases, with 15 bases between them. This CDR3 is CASGSWELQHSPLHF. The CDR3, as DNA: TGTGCTAGTGGTTCCTGGGAGTTACAGCATTCACCCCTCCACTTT. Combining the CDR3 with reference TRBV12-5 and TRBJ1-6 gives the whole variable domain DARVTQTPRHKVTEMGQEVTMRCQPILGHNTVFWYRQTMMQGLELLAYFRNRAPLDDSGMPKDRFSAEMPDATLATLKIQPSEPRDSAVYFCASGSWELQHSPLHFGNGTRLTVT.